This entry features one T cell receptor beta chain sequence. In the study's own analysis: Estimation of nucleated cell counts relied on the amplification of reference gene primers. TCRdb's table, derived via immunoSEQ multiplex PCR, lists solely in-frame clones and lacks some. V and J calls and clone size are given by that table; D and trimming were obtained from the DNA. The sample yields roughly 80,000 clones, more than 65% seen once. The record originates from a study of blood T cell repertoires in COVID-19. Across the study: Samples of COVID-19 (acute and convalescent) were obtained from the United States, Italy and Spain. Sources were T cells, B-cell-depleted T cells, or PBMCs; the material itself was cDNA or gDNA.

CDR3 length: 15 amino acids. Germline CDR1 and CDR2: SNHLY and FYNNEI. V lost 0 bases, J lost 4 bases, and 10 bases lay in between. The sequencing input was peripheral blood. This receptor was identified in a man at least 80 years old with acute or convalescent COVID-19. The rearrangement links TRBV2 to TRBJ1-5, with D unclear. The CDR3 is CASSEATGGNQPQHF. The CDR3 region has the DNA TGTGCCAGCAGTGAAGCCACCGGAGGTAATCAGCCCCAGCATTTT.